A selection of T cell receptor beta chains follows, all from one sample in a study of T-cell reconstitution after alpha-beta-depleted transplantation in children. In TCRdb, the PCR reads were re-called with MiXCR into one record per CDR3 protein. The data hold hundreds of thousands of distinct CDR3 sequences, with 10% to 15% observed a single time. Sequenced here: PBMCs, mostly from graft donor cells, sampled 360 days after TCRalphabeta/CD19-depleted stem cell transplant. All receptors derive from a male patient between 10 and 17 years old who had a stem cell transplant for acute myeloid leukemia, so the T cells may come from the graft donor. Each CDR3 is given with its conserved first and last residue. The D gene is left open where the match is weak. The size entry is marked missing in some rows and otherwise reads once, few, many or a size class.

v_call	clone_size	d_call	j_call	cdr3_aa	cdr3_nt
TRBV18	few	TRBD2	TRBJ2-3	CASSPWPLLAGEETDTQYF	TGTGCCAGCTCACCTTGGCCTTTACTAGCGGGAGAAGAAACAGATACGCAGTATTTT
TRBV7-2	-	-	TRBJ2-7	CASSFGAAYEQYF	TGTGCCAGCAGCTTTGGCGCGGCCTACGAGCAGTACTTC
TRBV11-3	-	TRBD2	TRBJ2-5	CASSFSGRGETQYF	TGTGCCAGCAGCTTCAGCGGGAGAGGGGAGACCCAGTACTTC
TRBV4-3	-	-	TRBJ2-6	CASSQENGAGANVLTF	TGCGCCAGCAGCCAAGAAAACGGTGCCGGGGCCAACGTCCTGACTTTC
TRBV20-1	-	-	TRBJ2-7	CSARDSRRLSYEQYF	TGCAGTGCTAGAGATTCGAGGAGACTCTCCTACGAGCAGTACTTC
TRBV30	-	-	TRBJ2-5	CAWSALGGTQYF	TGTGCCTGGAGCGCCCTCGGAGGGACCCAGTACTTC
TRBV21-1	-	-	TRBJ2-7	CASNRRMGSYEQYF	TGTGCCAGCAACCGCCGTATGGGCAGCTACGAGCAGTACTTC
TRBV20-1	-	-	TRBJ2-1	CSARPWGSYNEQFF	TGCAGTGCTAGACCGTGGGGCTCCTACAATGAGCAGTTCTTC
TRBV3-1	few	-	TRBJ1-2	CASSPSSLMERGTF	TGTGCCAGCAGCCCGTCCTCACTTATGGAGCGAGGAACCTTC
TRBV7-3	few	-	TRBJ1-1	CASSPFGGANRGKAFF	TGTGCCAGCAGCCCTTTTGGGGGGGCGAACCGGGGGAAAGCTTTCTTT
TRBV12-3/TRBV12-4	few	-	TRBJ1-2	CASSPRQVYGYTF	TGTGCCAGCAGTCCCCGACAGGTTTATGGCTACACCTTC
TRBV28	few	TRBD2	TRBJ2-1	CASSSPLRGSHYNEQFF	TGTGCCAGCAGTTCTCCCCTCCGCGGGAGTCATTACAATGAGCAGTTCTTC
TRBV20-1	few	TRBD1	TRBJ2-7	CSAGDRPSSYEQYF	TGCAGTGCAGGGGACAGGCCCAGCTCCTACGAGCAGTACTTC
TRBV3-1	many	-	TRBJ2-2	CASSQGLFGELFF	TGTGCCAGCAGCCAAGGCCTCTTCGGGGAGCTGTTTTTT
TRBV2	few	TRBD2	TRBJ2-7	CASRSGRIPYEQYF	TGTGCCAGCAGGTCCGGGAGGATCCCCTACGAGCAGTACTTC
TRBV29-1	few	-	TRBJ1-1	CSVEEAQGPTEAFF	TGCAGCGTTGAGGAAGCACAGGGTCCCACTGAAGCTTTCTTT
TRBV20-1	few	-	TRBJ2-1	CSAGDGYSTEQFF	TGCAGTGCGGGGGACGGCTATTCCACTGAGCAGTTCTTC
TRBV11-1	few	-	TRBJ2-7	CASSFGQRIYEQYF	TGTGCCAGCAGCTTCGGGCAGAGAATCTACGAGCAGTACTTC
TRBV28	-	TRBD1	TRBJ2-7	CASSLSTNGTGGRYEQYF	TGTGCCAGCAGTTTATCCACTAACGGGACAGGGGGCCGCTACGAGCAGTACTTC
TRBV28	few	TRBD2	TRBJ2-5	CASSDVTGGPETQYF	TGTGCCAGCAGTGACGTGACGGGAGGGCCGGAGACCCAGTACTTC
TRBV18	many	-	TRBJ2-7	CASSRRNGEGTEQYF	TGTGCCAGCTCGAGAAGGAACGGAGAAGGTACCGAGCAGTACTTC
TRBV7-9	few	-	TRBJ1-2	CASSSDDWYGYTF	TGTGCCAGCAGCTCCGACGACTGGTATGGCTACACCTTC